This is a list of T cell receptor beta chains from one sample in a study of blood T cell repertoires in COVID-19. Data came from immunoSEQ multiplex PCR; TCRdb stores just in-frame clones and leaves some out. The data hold approximately 100,000 clones, with about 85% observed a single time. The sample consisted of peripheral blood. These receptors were collected from a human donor in a cohort sampled during active COVID-19. Both conserved end residues are part of each CDR3. A D gene is named only where the DNA matches it firmly. A row's size may be missing; if present it is once, few, many or a size class.

CASSDTWNQPQHF TGTGCCAGTAGTGACACCTGGAATCAGCCCCAGCATTTT TRBV19 NA NA TRBJ1-5
CSASLREASTDTQYF TGCAGTGCTAGTTTGCGGGAGGCTAGCACAGATACGCAGTATTTT TRBV20-1 TRBD2 NA TRBJ2-3
CASSTGEVPYGYTF TGTGCCAGCTCAACGGGGGAGGTCCCCTATGGCTACACCTTC TRBV18 NA NA TRBJ1-2
CAISDGGGHNEQFF TGTGCCATCAGTGACGGCGGGGGCCACAATGAGCAGTTCTTC TRBV10-3 NA NA TRBJ2-1
CASKQGEVMNTEAFF TGTGCCAGTAAGCAGGGGGAGGTAATGAACACTGAAGCTTTCTTT TRBV19 TRBD1 NA TRBJ1-1
CASSSRDKRVGTEAFF TGTGCCAGCAGTTCCCGGGACAAAAGGGTTGGAACTGAAGCTTTCTTT TRBV6-6 NA NA TRBJ1-1
CASSAGGGMNTEAFF TGTGCCAGCAGCGCCGGCGGGGGGATGAACACTGAAGCTTTCTTT TRBV9 NA NA TRBJ1-1
CASSFTGNTEAFF TGCGCCAGCAGCTTTACAGGGAACACTGAAGCTTTCTTT TRBV5-1 NA once TRBJ1-1
CASSLGGTDTYEQYF TGTGCCAGCAGCTTGGGGGGGACAGATACCTACGAGCAGTACTTC TRBV5-4 TRBD1 NA TRBJ2-7
CATSDRHKDYGYTF TGTGCCACCAGCGACAGGCACAAGGACTATGGCTACACCTTC TRBV24-1 NA NA TRBJ1-2
CASQGRAGEKLFF TGTGCCAGTCAAGGCAGGGCGGGGGAAAAACTGTTTTTT TRBV19 NA NA TRBJ1-4
CASSEESSGDPNYEQYF TGTGCCAGCAGTGAAGAGAGTAGCGGGGATCCCAACTACGAGCAGTACTTC TRBV6-1 TRBD2 NA TRBJ2-7
CASSPRQGRDNEQFF TGTGCCAGCAGCCCTAGACAGGGTCGGGACAATGAGCAGTTCTTC TRBV4-2 TRBD1 NA TRBJ2-1
CASSMNQGSGNTIYF TGCGCCAGCAGCATGAACCAGGGTTCGGGAAACACCATATATTTT TRBV5-1 NA NA TRBJ1-3
CASSVVPGAYNEQFF TGTGCCAGCAGCGTAGTGCCAGGGGCCTACAATGAGCAGTTCTTC TRBV9 NA NA TRBJ2-1
CASSDGGRGQETQYF TGTGCCAGCAGCGATGGCGGGAGGGGGCAAGAGACCCAGTACTTC TRBV9 TRBD2 NA TRBJ2-5
CASTGVQGYTF TGTGCCAGCACCGGGGTCCAAGGCTACACCTTC TRBV28 NA once TRBJ1-2
CASSRGGRNEQFF TGTGCCAGCAGCCGGGGAGGGAGAAATGAGCAGTTCTTC TRBV11-3 TRBD2 once TRBJ2-1
CASSHFLTGGLTDTQYF TGCGCCAGCAGTCACTTCCTGACAGGGGGCTTGACAGATACGCAGTATTTT TRBV23-1 TRBD1 NA TRBJ2-3
CASSTDNHYEQYF TGCGCCAGCAGCACCGACAATCACTACGAGCAGTACTTC TRBV5-1 NA NA TRBJ2-7
CASSLVGELNTEAFF TGTGCCAGCAGCTTAGTAGGAGAGCTAAACACTGAAGCTTTCTTT TRBV7-2 NA NA TRBJ1-1
CSVVDSGGVNNEQFF TGCAGCGTTGTGGACTCGGGAGGGGTAAACAATGAGCAGTTCTTC TRBV29-1 TRBD2 NA TRBJ2-1
CASSAKSGTRRRDTQYF TGTGCCAGCAGCGCCAAGTCAGGGACTAGGAGGAGAGATACGCAGTATTTT TRBV9 TRBD2 NA TRBJ2-3
CASSYSNLESYEQYF TGTGCCAGCAGCTATAGCAATCTTGAATCCTACGAGCAGTACTTC TRBV4-2 NA NA TRBJ2-7
CASSESTGVYTEAFF TGTGCCAGCAGTGAAAGTACAGGGGTCTACACTGAAGCTTTCTTT TRBV2 TRBD1 NA TRBJ1-1
CASSLGTSGAFQETQYF TGTGCCAGCAGCTTAGGGACTAGCGGGGCGTTCCAAGAGACCCAGTACTTC TRBV7-2 TRBD2 NA TRBJ2-5
CASSSGWGGGLNGEAFF TGTGCCAGCAGCTCCGGTTGGGGCGGGGGGCTGAACGGTGAAGCTTTCTTT TRBV7-3 NA NA TRBJ1-1
CASSFLTGDEQYF TGTGCCAGCAGTTTTCTAACAGGAGACGAGCAGTACTTC TRBV27 NA few TRBJ2-7
CASSEQGDGNTIYF TGTGCCAGCAGTGAACAGGGGGATGGAAACACCATATATTTT TRBV2 TRBD1 once TRBJ1-3
CAWSRQGNTEAFF TGTGCCTGGAGTCGACAGGGGAACACTGAAGCTTTCTTT TRBV30 TRBD1 NA TRBJ1-1
CASSPPPPGPISPLHF TGTGCCAGCAGCCCGCCCCCCCCAGGCCCAATTTCACCCCTCCACTTT TRBV3-1/TRBV3-2 NA NA TRBJ1-6